The rows below give T cell receptor beta chains drawn from one sample of a study of OX40 agonist ivuxolimab in advanced cancers. The method was immunoSEQ multiplex PCR; TCRdb's version includes in-frame clones alone and lacks a portion of them. The sample holds tens of thousands of clones, about four fifths seen once. Sequencing used CD4+ or CD8+ T cells sorted from blood, obtained in a trial of the OX40 agonist ivuxolimab. Every receptor here comes from an adult with an advanced solid tumor such as melanoma, head and neck, liver or kidney cancer. Both conserved end residues are part of each CDR3. Fields, in order: V gene, J gene, clone size, D gene, CDR3 protein, CDR3 DNA. D genes are given only for firm matches. Only part of the rows carry a size: once, few, many, or a class if the clone is expanded.

TRBV5-1	TRBJ1-1	NA	NA	CASSLTGRMNTEAFF	TGCGCCAGCAGCTTGACAGGGAGAATGAACACTGAAGCTTTCTTT
TRBV11-2	TRBJ1-1	NA	NA	CASSLDRRANTEAFF	TGTGCCAGCAGCTTAGACCGACGGGCAAACACTGAAGCTTTCTTT
TRBV6-4	TRBJ2-3	NA	NA	CASSDSILGTDTQYF	TGTGCCAGCAGTGACTCGATATTGGGCACAGATACGCAGTATTTT
TRBV2	TRBJ1-2	NA	NA	CASSDRGTNYGYTF	TGTGCCAGCAGTGACCGGGGAACTAACTATGGCTACACCTTC
TRBV11-2	TRBJ1-6	NA	NA	CASSLGSRNSPLHF	TGTGCCAGCAGCTTGGGGAGTAGGAATTCACCCCTCCACTTT
TRBV5-1	TRBJ2-7	NA	TRBD2	CASSWSGTIYEQYF	TGCGCCAGCAGCTGGAGCGGGACTATCTACGAGCAGTACTTC
TRBV9	TRBJ2-2	NA	NA	CASSVDSGVAGELFF	TGTGCCAGCAGCGTCGACTCAGGGGTAGCCGGGGAGCTGTTTTTT
TRBV7-9	TRBJ2-3	NA	NA	CASSDTDTQYF	TGTGCCAGCAGTGACACAGATACGCAGTATTTT
TRBV4-2	TRBJ2-2	NA	TRBD1	CASSQGGNRGTGELFF	TGTGCCAGCAGCCAAGGGGGCAACAGGGGAACCGGGGAGCTGTTTTTT
TRBV7-3	TRBJ1-2	NA	TRBD1	CASSKDRGISGYTF	TGTGCCAGCAGCAAAGACAGGGGCATTTCTGGCTACACCTTC
TRBV10-3	TRBJ2-7	NA	TRBD1	CAISLDRAYEQYF	TGTGCCATCAGTTTGGACAGGGCCTACGAGCAGTACTTC
TRBV5-1	TRBJ2-5	NA	NA	CASSLDTQETQYF	TGCGCCAGCAGCTTGGACACCCAAGAGACCCAGTACTTC
TRBV7-8	TRBJ2-7	NA	TRBD1	CASSLDRGSGEQYF	TGTGCCAGCAGCCTGGACAGGGGGTCCGGCGAGCAGTACTTC
TRBV2	TRBJ1-5	few	NA	CASSSSWPQHF	TGTGCCAGCAGCTCCTCGTGGCCCCAGCATTTT
TRBV11-3	TRBJ2-7	NA	TRBD1	CASSSWVGQGYEQYF	TGTGCCAGCAGCTCCTGGGTGGGACAGGGCTACGAGCAGTACTTC
TRBV30	TRBJ2-3	NA	TRBD2	CAWSRGGGPVDTQYF	TGTGCCTGGAGTAGGGGCGGGGGGCCCGTAGATACGCAGTATTTT
TRBV21-1	TRBJ1-6	NA	NA	CASSKDLIPYNSPLHF	TGTGCCAGCAGCAAAGATTTGATACCCTATAATTCACCCCTCCACTTT
TRBV21-1	TRBJ1-2	NA	NA	CAVRVGPNASGYTF	TGTGCCGTCAGGGTAGGGCCAAACGCAAGTGGCTACACCTTC
TRBV4-3	TRBJ2-7	NA	NA	CASSPGVGSYEQYF	TGCGCCAGCAGCCCAGGGGTGGGCTCCTACGAGCAGTACTTC
TRBV11-2	TRBJ1-2	NA	TRBD1	CASSLDRGPYGYTF	TGTGCCAGCAGCTTAGACAGGGGGCCCTATGGCTACACCTTC
TRBV5-4	TRBJ2-5	NA	NA	CASSSEGPQETQYF	TGTGCCAGCAGCTCCGAGGGGCCACAAGAGACCCAGTACTTC